This is a list of T cell receptor beta chains from one sample in a study of T cells after yellow fever vaccination. MiXCR, run by TCRdb on the 5' RACE reads, gives a single entry per CDR3 protein. The table lists nearly 350,000 distinct CDR3 sequences, approximately 8% of them singletons. Sequencing was performed on PBMCs, taken more than 35 days after the first yellow fever vaccination. Receptors originate from a man between 18 and 29 years old who received the YFV17D yellow fever vaccine. Each CDR3 is given without its conserved first and last residue.

j_call v_call cdr3_aa
TRBJ1-4 TRBV12-3/TRBV12-4 ASSLAPGGDGLF
TRBJ2-1 TRBV20-1 SARDSGSSYNEQF
TRBJ2-5 TRBV5-6 ASSLRLGETQY
TRBJ2-3 TRBV3-1 ASGAGRTDTQY
TRBJ1-1 TRBV5-5 ASSLAQGLVNTEAF
TRBJ1-2 TRBV29-1 SVAAPAGYT
TRBJ1-5 TRBV5-1 ASSLGGNDRGRKKPQH
TRBJ2-3 TRBV15 ATSRLRVGAGDTQY
TRBJ1-2 TRBV12-3/TRBV12-4 ASSFTARGYT
TRBJ1-1 TRBV20-1 SATGSRGEAF
TRBJ2-5 TRBV7-7 ASSNGGGHGETQY
TRBJ1-4 TRBV27 ASSPARGRLEKLF
TRBJ2-3 TRBV5-4 ASSLYTNTQY
TRBJ2-7 TRBV6-1 ASSKGSGREQY
TRBJ2-7 TRBV15 ATSRGLTGSHYEQY
TRBJ1-1 TRBV9 ASSVEGGSTEAF
TRBJ2-2 TRBV12-3/TRBV12-4 ASSSLAGGPVGELF
TRBJ2-7 TRBV5-5 ASSRGDSSYEQY
TRBJ1-1 TRBV20-1 SARATMGTEAF
TRBJ1-1 TRBV3-1 ASSQEGVYTEAF
TRBJ2-7 TRBV11-1 ASSPLWDRSYEQY
TRBJ2-3 TRBV12-3/TRBV12-4 ASGLAGPGNTQY
TRBJ2-3 TRBV29-1 SVEGQGADTQY
TRBJ2-1 TRBV11-2 ASSLHGGNEQF
TRBJ2-5 TRBV29-1 SVEDRGEGETQY
TRBJ2-5 TRBV11-1 ASRLSSNGFQETQY
TRBJ2-1 TRBV4-3 ASSQDLYREANNEQF
TRBJ2-5 TRBV18 ASSPQTGWAQETQY
TRBJ2-3 TRBV3-1 ASSPGQATQY
TRBJ2-4 TRBV28 ASRDFAKNIQY
TRBJ2-1 TRBV20-1 SGQSSYNEQF
TRBJ2-6 TRBV28 ASSLSQASGANVLT
TRBJ1-2 TRBV6-1 ASSRQGAPGGYT
TRBJ1-2 TRBV18 ASSPASGENYGYT
TRBJ2-1 TRBV18 ASSPTGTGGNEQF
TRBJ2-7 TRBV6-2/TRBV6-3 ASSYRPPRSEQY
TRBJ1-5 TRBV4-3 ASSQAGTVYSNQPQH
TRBJ2-5 TRBV7-2 ASMDSETQY
TRBJ1-1 TRBV20-1 SARPLRGVTEAF
TRBJ2-3 TRBV15 ATSGRLAGGLKDTQY